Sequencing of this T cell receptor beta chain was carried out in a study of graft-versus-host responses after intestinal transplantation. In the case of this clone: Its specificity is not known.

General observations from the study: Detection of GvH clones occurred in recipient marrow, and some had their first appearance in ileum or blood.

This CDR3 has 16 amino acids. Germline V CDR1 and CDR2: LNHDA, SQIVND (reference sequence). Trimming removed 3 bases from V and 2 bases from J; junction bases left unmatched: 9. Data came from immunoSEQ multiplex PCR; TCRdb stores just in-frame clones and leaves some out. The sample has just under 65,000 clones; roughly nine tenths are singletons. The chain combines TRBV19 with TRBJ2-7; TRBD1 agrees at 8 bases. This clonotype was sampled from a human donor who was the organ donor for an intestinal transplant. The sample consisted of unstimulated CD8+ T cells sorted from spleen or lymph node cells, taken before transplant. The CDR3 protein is CASSIPGQEGPYEQYF. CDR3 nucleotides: TGTGCCAGTAGTATCCCGGGACAGGAGGGACCCTACGAGCAGTACTTC.